The 13 T cell receptor beta chains presented below share a single source sample, sequenced in a study of cytomegalovirus exposure and HLA in healthy donors. 13 Jbeta primers and 60 Vbeta primers were used for the PCR. Some clones are missing from TCRdb's copy, which holds only in-frame ones; the method was immunoSEQ multiplex PCR. Of around 110,000 clones detected, 82% appear once; the ten largest clones hold about a fifth. The sequencing input was PBMCs. Receptors originate from a man aged 25-40 years in good health and CMV-seropositive.

The gene calls are TRBV4-1 and TRBJ1-4; D perhaps matches TRBD1 (6 bases). Germline V gives CDR1 MGHRA, CDR2 YSYEKL. The V end was cut by 3 bases, the J end by 5 bases, with 19 bases between. The CDR3 totals 17 residues. In nucleotides, the CDR3 is TGCGCCAGCAGCCACCCTTACTACAGGGCTCCGAATGAAAAACTGTTTTTT. This translates into CASSHPYYRAPNEKLFF.

The chain couples TRBV6-5 to TRBJ1-4; D uncertain. The length of the CDR3 is 14 residues. Germline V lookup: CDR1 MNHEY, CDR2 SVGAGI. Trimming stripped 2 bases from V and 10 bases from J, with 14 bases between. Written as DNA, the CDR3 is TGTGCCAGCAGTTACCTCGGGGATTGGGGAAAACTGTTTTTT. Amino acids: CASSYLGDWGKLFF.

V gene TRBV18 combines with J gene TRBJ1-1, with unresolved D. V was cut by 2 bases and J by 1 base, with 11 bases left in between. This CDR3 spans 15 amino acids. Germline CDR1 KGHSH, CDR2 LQKENI. CDR3 protein: CASSPEGRWNTEAFF. CDR3 DNA: TGTGCCAGCTCACCAGAGGGTCGTTGGAACACTGAAGCTTTCTTT. Based on the CDR3 plus reference TRBV18 and TRBJ1-1, the full variable domain is NAGVMQNPRHLVRRRGQEARLRCSPMKGHSHVYWYRQLPEEGLKFMVYLQKENIIDESGMPKERFSAEFPKEGPSILRIQQVVRGDSAAYFCASSPEGRWNTEAFFGQGTRLTVV.

The CDR3: CASSFGTEYEQYV. CDR3 bases: TGTGCCAGCAGCTTTGGGACAGAGTACGAGCAGTACGTC. The rearrangement joins TRBV7-9 to TRBJ2-7, with 7 nucleotides matching TRBD1. Germline CDR1 SEHNR, CDR2 FQNEAQ (reference sequence). The CDR3 is made up of 13 amino acids. V lost 3 bases, J lost 4 bases, and 3 bases stayed unmatched.

The chain couples TRBV5-1 to TRBJ2-5; a weak D match, TRBD1 (5 bases). The V gene's germline CDR1 is SGHRS and CDR2 YFSETQ. V lost 5 bases, J lost 3 bases, and 14 bases lay in between. The CDR3 is made up of 14 amino acids. CDR3 in amino acids: CASREPGLEETQYF. The CDR3 DNA reads TGCGCCAGCAGAGAGCCAGGGTTGGAAGAGACCCAGTACTTC.

The genes are TRBV7-6 and TRBJ2-2, with TRBD2 as a possible D gene (5 bases). The germline V and J ends were trimmed by 5 bases and 8 bases, with 18 bases remaining between them. The germline gives CDR1 SGHVS, CDR2 FNYEAQ. CDR3 length: 15 amino acids. CDR3 nucleotides: TGTGCCAGCAGCCCTACTAGTTCGGGAACAGGGGAGCTGTTTTTT. Its protein product is CASSPTSSGTGELFF.

The chain uses TRBV18 and TRBJ1-6; the D is unclear. Trimming removed 3 bases from V and 7 bases from J, with 10 bases in between. Germline lookup yields CDR1 KGHSH and CDR2 LQKENI. This CDR3 contains 14 residues. The CDR3 reads CASSPWQTNSPLHF. CDR3 coding DNA: TGTGCCAGCTCACCCTGGCAGACAAATTCACCCCTCCACTTT.

V and J are TRBV7-7 and TRBJ2-1; 8 bases are a match to TRBD2. The germline gives CDR1 SSHAT, CDR2 FNYEAQ (reference sequence). Germline trimming cut 5 bases from V and 1 base from J; bases unmatched to any gene: 4. The CDR3 sequence is 15 residues long. The CDR3 spells CASSIGTSSYNEQFF. CDR3 coding DNA: TGTGCCAGCAGCATCGGGACTAGTTCCTACAATGAGCAGTTCTTC.

The V and J genes are TRBV2 and TRBJ1-5; TRBD1 agrees at 8 bases. CDR3 length: 14 residues. CDR1 SNHLY and CDR2 FYNNEI come from the germline V gene. V shed 8 bases and J 6 bases; nucleotides not matched to a gene: 9. CDR3 in amino acids: CASSPGQGPQPQHF. DNA for the CDR3: TGTGCCAGCTCGCCAGGACAGGGACCTCAGCCCCAGCATTTT.

The V gene is TRBV9, the J gene TRBJ1-2, with 8 bases fitting TRBD1. CDR1 and CDR2 from the germline V gene are SGDLS and YYNGEE. CDR3 length: 15 residues. V trimming: 0 bases; J trimming: 4 bases; junction bases outside the gene matches: 5. The CDR3 DNA reads as TGTGCCAGCAGCGTAGCAGGGGGCAGGGGCTATGGCTACACCTTC. Residues: CASSVAGGRGYGYTF.

The gene calls are TRBV28 and TRBJ2-7; a possible D gene is TRBD1 (5 bases). Germline V lookup: CDR1 MDHEN, CDR2 SYDVKM. Trimming pared 6 bases from V and 3 bases from J, leaving 12 bases between. The CDR3 length is 13 residues. The CDR3 here is CASRRTSSYEQYF. The CDR3, as DNA: TGTGCCAGCAGGAGGACATCAAGCTACGAGCAGTACTTC.

V gene TRBV28 combines with J gene TRBJ2-7; D not resolved. The CDR3 runs 17 residues. The V gene's germline CDR1 is MDHEN and CDR2 SYDVKM. V was clipped by 4 bases and J by 6 bases, with 25 bases between them. CDR3 sequence (DNA): TGTGCCAGCAGTTCCCCATTTGCGTGTTCCCGGGTGTGCGAGCAGTACTTC. This encodes CASSSPFACSRVCEQYF.

The V and J genes are TRBV28 and TRBJ2-5; 8 bases are a match to TRBD1. The J segment lost 4 bases and the V segment lost 4 bases, leaving 8 bases of the junction unmatched. Germline V gives CDR1 MDHEN, CDR2 SYDVKM. This CDR3 is 15 amino acids long. The CDR3, as DNA: TGTGCCAGCAGTTCCGACAGGGGAGGAGGAGAGACCCAGTACTTC. Translated: CASSSDRGGGETQYF.